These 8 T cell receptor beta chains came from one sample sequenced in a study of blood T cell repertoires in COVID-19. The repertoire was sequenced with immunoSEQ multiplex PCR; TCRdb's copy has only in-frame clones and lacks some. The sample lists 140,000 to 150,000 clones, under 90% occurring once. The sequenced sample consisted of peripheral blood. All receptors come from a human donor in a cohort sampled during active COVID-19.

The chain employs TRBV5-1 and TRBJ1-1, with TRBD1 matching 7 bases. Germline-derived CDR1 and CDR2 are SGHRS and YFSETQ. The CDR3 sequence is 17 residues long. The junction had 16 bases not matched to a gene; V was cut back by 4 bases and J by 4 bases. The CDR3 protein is CASSRYLRQGSRTEAFF. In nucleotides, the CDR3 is TGCGCCAGCAGCCGCTATTTAAGACAGGGCTCACGCACTGAAGCTTTCTTT.

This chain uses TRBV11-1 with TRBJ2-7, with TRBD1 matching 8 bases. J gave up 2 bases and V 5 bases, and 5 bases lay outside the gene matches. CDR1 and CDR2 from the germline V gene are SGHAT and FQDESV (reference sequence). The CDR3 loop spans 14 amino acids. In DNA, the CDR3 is TGTGCCAGCAGCCCGTTGACAGGGGCCTACGAGCAGTACTTC. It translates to CASSPLTGAYEQYF.

In nucleotides, the CDR3 is TGTGCCACCCAGAACCCCACCACGTATGGCTACACCTTC. This sequence encodes CATQNPTTYGYTF. J is TRBJ1-2 and V is TRBV28; unclear D gene. CDR1 is MDHEN, CDR2 SYDVKM, per germline. The germline V and J ends were trimmed by 10 bases and 5 bases, with 17 bases remaining between them. CDR3 length: 13 residues.

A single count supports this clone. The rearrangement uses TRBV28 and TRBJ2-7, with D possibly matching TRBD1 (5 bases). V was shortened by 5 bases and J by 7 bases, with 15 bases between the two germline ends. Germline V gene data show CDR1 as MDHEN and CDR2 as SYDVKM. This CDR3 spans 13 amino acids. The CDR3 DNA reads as TGTGCCAGCAGTCTAGGGGTAAAGGGGGAGCAGTACTTC. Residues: CASSLGVKGEQYF.

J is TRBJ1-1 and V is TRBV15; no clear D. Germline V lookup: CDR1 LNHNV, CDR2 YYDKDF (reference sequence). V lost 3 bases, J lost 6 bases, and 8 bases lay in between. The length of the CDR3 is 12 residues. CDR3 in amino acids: CATSSPSAEAFF. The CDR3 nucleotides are TGTGCCACCAGCAGCCCGTCAGCTGAAGCTTTCTTT. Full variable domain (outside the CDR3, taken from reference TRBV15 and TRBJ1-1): DAMVIQNPRYQVTQFGKPVTLSCSQTLNHNVMYWYQQKSSQAPKLLFHYYDKDFNNEADTPDNFQSRRPNTSFCFLDIRSPGLGDTAMYLCATSSPSAEAFFGQGTRLTVV.

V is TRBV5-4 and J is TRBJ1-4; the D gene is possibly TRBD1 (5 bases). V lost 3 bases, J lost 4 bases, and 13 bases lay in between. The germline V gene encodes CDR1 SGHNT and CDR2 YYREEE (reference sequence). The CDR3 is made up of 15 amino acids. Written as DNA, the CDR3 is TGTGCCAGCAGCTCCCCAGGGCTGTATAATGAAAAACTGTTTTTT. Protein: CASSSPGLYNEKLFF.

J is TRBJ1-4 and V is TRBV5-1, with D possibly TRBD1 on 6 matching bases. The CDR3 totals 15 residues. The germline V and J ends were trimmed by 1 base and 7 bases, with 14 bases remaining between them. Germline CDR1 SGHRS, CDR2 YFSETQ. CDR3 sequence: CASSLNQGRAEKLFF. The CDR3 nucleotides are TGCGCCAGCAGCTTGAATCAGGGGCGCGCTGAAAAACTGTTTTTT.

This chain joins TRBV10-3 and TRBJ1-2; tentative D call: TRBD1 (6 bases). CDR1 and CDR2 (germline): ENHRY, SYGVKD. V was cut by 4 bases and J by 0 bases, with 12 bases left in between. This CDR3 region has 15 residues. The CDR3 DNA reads TGTGCCATCAGTGCAGGGGCCTCTACTAACTATGGCTACACCTTC. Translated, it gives CAISAGASTNYGYTF.